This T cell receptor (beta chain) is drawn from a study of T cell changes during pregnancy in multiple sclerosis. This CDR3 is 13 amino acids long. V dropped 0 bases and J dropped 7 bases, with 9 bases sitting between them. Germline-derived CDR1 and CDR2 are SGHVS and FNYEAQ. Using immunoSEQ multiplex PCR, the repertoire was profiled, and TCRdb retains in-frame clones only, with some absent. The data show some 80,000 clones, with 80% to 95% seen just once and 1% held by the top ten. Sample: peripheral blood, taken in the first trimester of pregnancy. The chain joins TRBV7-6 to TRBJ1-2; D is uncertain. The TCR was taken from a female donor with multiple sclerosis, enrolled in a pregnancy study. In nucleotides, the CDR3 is TGTGCCAGCAGCTTAGCAATGGGCATTGGCTACACCTTC. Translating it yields CASSLAMGIGYTF.